These 21 T cell receptor beta chains originate from one sample sequenced in a study of graft-versus-host responses after intestinal transplantation. Profiling relied on immunoSEQ multiplex PCR, and the TCRdb table lists in-frame clones only, not all of them. Of roughly 6,500 clones in the sample, 20% to 25% were seen once. Material: alloreactive CD4+ T cells from a mixed lymphocyte reaction culture, obtained before transplantation. Subset described: CFSE-low proliferating T cells sorted from approximately 6-day pre-transplant mixed lymphocyte reaction (GvH or HvG direction). These receptors originate from a human patient who was an organ donor for intestinal transplantation.

J is TRBJ1-1 and V is TRBV7-7, with TRBD1 identical over 9 bases. This CDR3 comprises 14 residues. The trim removed 5 bases at V and 6 bases at J, leaving 7 bases unmatched. The germline CDR1 and CDR2 sequences are SSHAT and FNYEAQ (reference sequence). The CDR3 reads CASSTRQGVAEAFF. DNA of the CDR3: TGTGCCAGCAGCACCCGACAGGGGGTGGCTGAAGCTTTCTTT.

This clone showed up just a few times. The chain has TRBV11-1 and TRBJ2-1; TRBD2 aligns across 10 bases. Germline V lookup: CDR1 SGHAT, CDR2 FQDESV (reference sequence). The V and J ends lost 3 bases and 15 bases, in that order; junction bases with no gene match: 11. The CDR3 contains 14 residues. CDR3 region: CASSLTTSGATRFF. DNA for the CDR3: TGTGCCAGCAGCTTGACCACTAGCGGGGCGACTCGGTTCTTC.

This chain joins TRBV11-2 and TRBJ1-2; 8 nucleotides match TRBD1. The V segment lost 3 bases and the J segment 2 bases; nucleotides outside the gene matches: 5. Per the germline V gene, CDR1 is SGHAT and CDR2 is FQNNGV. This CDR3 spans 15 amino acids. For the CDR3, the DNA is TGTGCCAGCAGCTTGGGGGACAGGAACAACTATGGCTACACCTTC. As protein: CASSLGDRNNYGYTF.

The rearrangement joins TRBV6-5 to TRBJ1-3; D is unresolved. V was trimmed by 4 bases and J by 4 bases, leaving 5 bases between them. This CDR3 contains 12 residues. The germline V gene encodes CDR1 MNHEY and CDR2 SVGAGI. The CDR3 DNA sequence: TGTGCCAGCAGTTCACCCGGAAACACCATATATTTT. Encoded protein: CASSSPGNTIYF.

This chain links TRBV7-4 with TRBJ2-7; D is unresolved. CDR1 SGHVT and CDR2 SQSDAQ come from the germline V gene. V lost 3 bases to trimming and J lost 3 bases, with 9 bases between them. This CDR3 spans 13 amino acids. The CDR3 reads CASSFTWGYEQYF. The CDR3 region has the DNA TGTGCCAGCAGCTTTACTTGGGGCTACGAGCAGTACTTC.

Judged by abundance, this clone is medium-sized (0.01 to 0.1%). The chain uses TRBV28 and TRBJ2-2; no reliable D call. Germline loops: CDR1 MDHEN, CDR2 SYDVKM. The CDR3 extends over 12 amino acids. Trimming removed 6 bases from V and 4 bases from J, with 6 bases in between. The CDR3 reads CASSHSTGELFF. The CDR3, as DNA: TGTGCCAGCAGCCATTCCACCGGGGAGCTGTTTTTT. The full variable domain, rest sourced from reference TRBV28 and TRBJ2-2, is DVKVTQSSRYLVKRTGEKVFLECVQDMDHENMFWYRQDPGLGLRLIYFSYDVKMKEKGDIPEGYSVSREKKERFSLILESASTNQTSMYLCASSHSTGELFFGEGSRLTVL.

The rearrangement joins TRBV28 to TRBJ2-7; 8 nucleotides agree with TRBD2. The CDR3 spans 14 residues. After removal of 4 bases from V and 7 bases from J, the junction contained 9 bases not matched to a gene. Looked up from germline, CDR1 is MDHEN and CDR2 is SYDVKM. DNA of the CDR3: TGTGCCAGCAGTTCAGCGGGAGTTCATTGGGAGCAGTACTTC. Its protein is CASSSAGVHWEQYF.

In this sample, this clone turned up a few times. In the same sample, other DNA sequences code for this CDR3. This chain's CDR3 is CAIRAGLAGGGAYNEQFF. In DNA form, the CDR3 reads TGTGCCATCAGGGCGGGACTAGCGGGAGGGGGGGCCTACAATGAGCAGTTCTTC. The chain uses TRBV10-3 and TRBJ2-1, with TRBD2 matching over 16 bases. V shed 6 bases, J shed 2 bases, and the junction held 7 bases outside the gene matches. Germline V gene data show CDR1 as ENHRY and CDR2 as SYGVKD. CDR3 length equals 18 residues.

J is TRBJ2-4 and V is TRBV5-4, with no clear D. Looked up from germline, CDR1 is SGHNT and CDR2 is YYREEE (reference sequence). V was trimmed by 2 bases and J by 7 bases, leaving 16 bases between them. CDR3 length equals 15 residues. The CDR3 sequence is CASSFSPGQWNIQYF. CDR3 DNA sequence: TGTGCCAGCAGCTTTTCCCCCGGGCAGTGGAACATTCAGTACTTC.

The chain employs TRBV6-5 and TRBJ2-1; D remains ambiguous. The CDR3 sequence is 11 residues long. Germline V gives CDR1 MNHEY, CDR2 SVGAGI. Trimming took 6 bases from V and 2 from J, leaving 2 bases between them. Here the CDR3 DNA reads TGTGCCAGCAGCCCCTACAATGAGCAGTTCTTC. Protein: CASSPYNEQFF.

As concerns this clone: A read error may explain this, as a much larger clone is one base away. This rearrangement joins TRBV7-2 to TRBJ2-7; TRBD1 or TRBD2 may be the D gene (7 bases each). Germline CDR1 reads SGHTA; CDR2 reads FQGNSA. This CDR3 contains 16 residues. CDR3 DNA: TGTGCCACCAGCTTAGCAGGGGGGGGACAGACCTACGAGCAGTACTTC. It encodes CATSLAGGGQTYEQYF.

The chain links TRBV25-1 to TRBJ2-7, with 7 bases matching TRBD1. Germline values: CDR1 MGHDK, CDR2 SYGVNS. The CDR3 contains 14 residues. Losses at the gene ends were 3 bases for V and 5 bases for J; bases not matched to a gene: 7. CDR3 in DNA: TGTGCCAGCAGTGACCCGACAGGGTTCCACGAGCAGTACTTC. Translation: CASSDPTGFHEQYF.

V gene TRBV9 combines with J gene TRBJ2-3, with 7 bases matching TRBD1. V was clipped by 0 bases and J by 6 bases; unmatched bases: 7. Looked up from germline, CDR1 is SGDLS and CDR2 is YYNGEE. This CDR3 has 15 residues. The CDR3 region is CASSVEGAGTDTQYF. The CDR3 nucleotides read TGTGCCAGCAGCGTAGAGGGGGCCGGGACGGATACGCAGTATTTT. Looking up the rest from reference TRBV9 and TRBJ2-3 gives the full variable domain: DSGVTQTPKHLITATGQRVTLRCSPRSGDLSVYWYQQSLDQGLQFLIQYYNGEERAKGNILERFSAQQFPDLHSELNLSSLELGDSALYFCASSVEGAGTDTQYFGPGTRLTVL.

The rearrangement links TRBV5-6 to TRBJ1-2; 7 positions match TRBD1. Germline CDR1 is SGHDT and CDR2 is YYEEEE. This CDR3 is 16 amino acids long. V lost 0 bases and J lost 5; bases outside the gene matches: 10. This chain's CDR3 is CASSLGAGTENYGYTF. The DNA for the CDR3 is TGTGCCAGCAGCTTGGGAGCCGGGACAGAAAATTATGGCTACACCTTC.

The table lists this clone with a few counts. The CDR3 protein is CASSYLGQGRSYEQYF. The CDR3 nucleotides are TGTGCCAGCAGTTACCTCGGGCAGGGGAGATCCTACGAGCAGTACTTC. The chain links TRBV6-9 to TRBJ2-7; weak D call: TRBD1 (6 bases). There are 16 residues in the CDR3. Between the trimmed V and J ends, which lost 3 bases and 1 base, there was a span of 16 bases. Germline assignment: CDR1 MNHGY and CDR2 SVAAGI.

This clone was seen a handful of times. With a much larger clone just one base away, this may be a read error. Because it lacks the conserved phenylalanine or tryptophan at the end, this CDR3 is likely a read error. J is TRBJ1-2 and V is TRBV27; 8 bases are shared with TRBD1. The germline gives CDR1 MNHEY, CDR2 SMNVEV (reference sequence). The length of the CDR3 is 16 residues. The ends lost 3 bases at V and 4 bases at J; junction bases unmatched: 10. CDR3 sequence: CASSFLPTGASYGYTL. For the CDR3, the DNA is TGTGCCAGCAGTTTCCTACCGACAGGGGCCTCCTATGGCTACACCCTC.

The V and J genes are TRBV11-3 and TRBJ2-7, with 8 bases that match TRBD2. This CDR3 region has 13 residues. J lost 7 bases, V lost 4 bases, and 6 bases had no gene match. The germline gives CDR1 SGHNT, CDR2 YENEEA. The chain's CDR3 is CASSSGTRREQYF. The DNA of the CDR3 is TGTGCCAGCAGCTCCGGGACTAGAAGGGAGCAGTACTTC.

The chain employs TRBV28 and TRBJ2-5; a weak D match, TRBD1 (6 bases). Trimming removed 4 bases from V and 6 bases from J, with 15 bases in between. The CDR3 length is 14 residues. The germline gives CDR1 MDHEN, CDR2 SYDVKM. The CDR3 spells CASSWDIARKTQYF. The DNA of the CDR3 is TGTGCCAGCAGTTGGGACATCGCCCGGAAGACCCAGTACTTC.

As to this clone: Germline and junction disagree at one end, which may indicate a read error. The chain combines TRBV10-3 with TRBJ2-7; TRBD2 might be the D (6 bases). The CDR3 totals 14 residues. Germline V gene lookup returns CDR1 ENHRY and CDR2 SYGVKD. CDR3 in DNA: TGTGCCAGCAGTTACGGCGGGAACGTTTACGAGCAGTACTTC. Encoded protein: CASSYGGNVYEQYF.

This chain connects TRBV6-8 to TRBJ1-5; D may be TRBD1 (5 bases). Germline CDR1 is MNHGY and CDR2 is SAAAGT. V lost 4 bases to trimming and J lost 1 base, with 8 bases between them. This CDR3 is built from 14 residues. The CDR3 loop is CASSLQASNQPQHF. The CDR3 bases are TGTGCCAGCAGTTTACAGGCAAGCAATCAGCCCCAGCATTTT.

This clone was counted between two and nine times. The V and J genes are TRBV30 and TRBJ1-4; no firm D call. V was shortened by 3 bases and J by 0 bases, with 11 bases between the two germline ends. The CDR3 runs to 15 residues. The germline V gene has CDR1 GTSNPN and CDR2 SVGIG (reference sequence). This chain's CDR3 is CAWRGLGSTNEKLFF. CDR3 bases: TGTGCCTGGAGAGGGCTGGGGTCAACTAATGAAAAACTGTTTTTT.